One and the same sample provided the 19 T cell receptor beta chains below, sequenced in a study of OX40 agonist ivuxolimab in advanced cancers. The protocol was immunoSEQ multiplex PCR, while the TCRdb copy is restricted to in-frame clones and leaves out a portion. The data show tens of thousands of clones, around 89% seen once. Sequences were derived from CD4+ or CD8+ T cells sorted from blood, sampled in a trial of the OX40 agonist ivuxolimab. These receptors originate from an adult with an advanced solid tumor such as melanoma, head and neck, liver or kidney cancer.

The rearrangement uses TRBV18 and TRBJ2-1, with 8 bases aligning to TRBD1. This CDR3 spans 15 amino acids. Germline loops: CDR1 KGHSH, CDR2 LQKENI. Trimming cost V 2 bases and J 5 bases; bases outside gene matches: 5. As DNA, the CDR3 is TGTGCCAGCTCACCAGGACAGGGCTCTAACAATGAGCAGTTCTTC. Its translation is CASSPGQGSNNEQFF.

The table lists this clone with a count of one. V and J are TRBV5-4 and TRBJ2-5; 7 bases agree with TRBD2. Germline V lookup: CDR1 SGHNT, CDR2 YYREEE (reference sequence). J was trimmed by 1 base and V by 4 bases; bases with no gene match: 7. The CDR3 consists of 15 residues. CDR3 nucleotides: TGTGCCAGCAGCCGTGGGGGGGTCCCCCAAGAGACCCAGTACTTC. Protein product: CASSRGGVPQETQYF.

This clone has more than one count but fewer than ten. The CDR3 protein is CASRGDSYQPQHF. Written as DNA, the CDR3 is TGTGCCAGTAGGGGGGACAGTTATCAGCCCCAGCATTTT. The J gene is TRBJ1-5, the V gene TRBV19; 7 bases are a match to TRBD1. V lost 6 bases, J lost 5 bases, and 4 bases stayed unmatched. Germline CDR1 LNHDA, CDR2 SQIVND (reference sequence). This CDR3 region has 13 residues.

V usage is TRBV28 and J usage is TRBJ2-3; D is unresolved. The ends were cut back, 6 bases at V and 2 bases at J, with 9 bases in the middle. The germline CDR1 and CDR2 sequences are MDHEN and SYDVKM. The CDR3 runs to 13 residues. This chain's CDR3 is CASRPVNTDTQYF. The CDR3 DNA reads as TGTGCCAGCAGGCCCGTGAACACAGATACGCAGTATTTT. Full variable domain (remainder filled in from reference TRBV28 and TRBJ2-3): DVKVTQSSRYLVKRTGEKVFLECVQDMDHENMFWYRQDPGLGLRLIYFSYDVKMKEKGDIPEGYSVSREKKERFSLILESASTNQTSMYLCASRPVNTDTQYFGPGTRLTVL.

This sequence joins TRBV6-5 and TRBJ1-2; D remains unclear. V shed 2 bases and J shed 5 bases, with 12 bases lying between them. Germline V gives CDR1 MNHEY, CDR2 SVGAGI. The CDR3 contains 14 residues. The CDR3 sequence is CASSYAEGWYGYTF. DNA for the CDR3: TGTGCCAGCAGTTACGCGGAGGGTTGGTATGGCTACACCTTC.

The chain couples TRBV28 to TRBJ2-3, with D hard to call. Germline lookup yields CDR1 MDHEN and CDR2 SYDVKM. Trimming removed 0 bases from V and 4 bases from J, with 5 bases in between. The CDR3 length is 13 residues. The CDR3 spells CASSLWGADTQYF. The CDR3 DNA reads as TGTGCCAGCAGTTTATGGGGCGCAGATACGCAGTATTTT. The full variable domain, rest sourced from reference TRBV28 and TRBJ2-3, is DVKVTQSSRYLVKRTGEKVFLECVQDMDHENMFWYRQDPGLGLRLIYFSYDVKMKEKGDIPEGYSVSREKKERFSLILESASTNQTSMYLCASSLWGADTQYFGPGTRLTVL.

The gene calls are TRBV29-1 and TRBJ2-2; 9 bases match TRBD1. The V segment lost 5 bases and the J segment 2 bases; nucleotides outside the gene matches: 3. CDR3 length: 14 amino acids. From germline, CDR1 is SQVTM and CDR2 ANQGSEA. The DNA for the CDR3 is TGCAGCGTTCACAGGGGGCGCAACACCGGGGAGCTGTTTTTT. It encodes CSVHRGRNTGELFF.

The chain links TRBV11-2 to TRBJ2-1, with 9 bases fitting TRBD2. Germline CDR1 and CDR2: SGHAT and FQNNGV. This CDR3 comprises 15 residues. V dropped 3 bases and J dropped 5; count of bases not matched to a gene: 5. In nucleotides, the CDR3 is TGTGCCAGCAGCTTTAGCGGGAGAGCCAACAATGAGCAGTTCTTC. It translates to CASSFSGRANNEQFF.

The table lists this clone with a count of one. The genes are TRBV28 and TRBJ2-3; D not certain. Between the trimmed V and J ends, which lost 0 bases and 3 bases, there was a span of 4 bases. Germline V gene lookup returns CDR1 MDHEN and CDR2 SYDVKM. The CDR3 runs 13 residues. This CDR3 reads CASSLWETDTQYF. CDR3 in DNA: TGTGCCAGCAGTTTATGGGAAACAGATACGCAGTATTTT.

This clone was detected once. The chain uses TRBV19 and TRBJ2-7, with 7 bases fitting TRBD1. Per germline, CDR1 LNHDA and CDR2 SQIVND (reference sequence). CDR3 length equals 16 residues. V gave up 5 bases and J gave up 4 bases; unmatched junction bases: 14. CDR3 loop: CASSPRAGGTMYEQYF. CDR3 nucleotide sequence: TGTGCCAGTAGTCCCCGGGCAGGGGGTACTATGTACGAGCAGTACTTC.

This chain links TRBV29-1 with TRBJ2-2; 11 nucleotides match TRBD2. This CDR3 region has 15 residues. Looked up from germline, CDR1 is SQVTM and CDR2 is ANQGSEA. V trimming: 5 bases; J trimming: 2 bases; junction bases outside the gene matches: 4. CDR3 coding DNA: TGCAGCGTTCAGACTAGCGGGGTAAACACCGGGGAGCTGTTTTTT. Translation: CSVQTSGVNTGELFF.

V usage is TRBV4-1 and J usage is TRBJ2-3, with D hard to call. This CDR3 has 14 amino acids. Germline V gene sequence: CDR1 MGHRA, CDR2 YSYEKL. V lost 0 bases, J lost 3 bases, and 7 bases lay in between. As DNA, the CDR3 is TGCGCCAGCAGCCAAGATCGATTTACAGATACGCAGTATTTT. This encodes CASSQDRFTDTQYF.

This chain uses TRBV10-3 with TRBJ2-7, with TRBD2 matching over 8 bases. The trim removed 1 base at V and 5 bases at J, leaving 10 bases unmatched. CDR1 ENHRY and CDR2 SYGVKD come from the germline V gene. This CDR3 contains 16 residues. The CDR3 spells CAISEWEGLVADEQYF. In DNA, the CDR3 is TGTGCCATCAGTGAGTGGGAGGGACTAGTGGCAGACGAGCAGTACTTC.

The sample holds a few counts of this clone. The CDR3 coding sequence is TGTGCCAGCAGTCCAAAGAGCCTGCATAGCAATCAGCCCCAGCATTTT. Its protein product is CASSPKSLHSNQPQHF. The chain carries TRBV27 and TRBJ1-5; D is uncertain. The CDR3 loop spans 16 amino acids. V was clipped by 5 bases and J by 0 bases, with 14 bases between them. Germline V CDR1 and CDR2: MNHEY, SMNVEV (reference sequence).

The J gene is TRBJ2-2, the V gene TRBV5-1, with 15 bases that match TRBD2. Losses at the gene ends were 4 bases for V and 5 bases for J; bases not matched to a gene: 3. Germline values: CDR1 SGHRS, CDR2 YFSETQ. This CDR3 comprises 16 residues. Here the CDR3 reads CASSGGLAGGTGELFF. The CDR3 bases are TGCGCCAGCAGCGGGGGACTAGCGGGAGGAACCGGGGAGCTGTTTTTT.

The chain combines TRBV7-3 with TRBJ2-3; TRBD1 matches 7 bases. The CDR3 loop spans 14 amino acids. V was pared by 5 bases and J by 6 bases, with 8 bases of the junction left unmatched. In germline, CDR1 is SGHTA, CDR2 FQGTGA. DNA for the CDR3: TGTGCCAGCAGCCCCTTCGAGGGGGCCGATACGCAGTATTTT. The encoded protein is CASSPFEGADTQYF.

The gene calls are TRBV5-1 and TRBJ2-3; tentative D call: TRBD1 (5 bases). The ends were cut back, 0 bases at V and 3 bases at J, with 11 bases in the middle. The germline V gene has CDR1 SGHRS and CDR2 YFSETQ. The CDR3 totals 15 residues. CDR3 residues: CASSLGQRQTDTQYF. CDR3 DNA: TGCGCCAGCAGCTTGGGACAGCGCCAGACAGATACGCAGTATTTT. The complete variable domain, with remaining parts taken from reference TRBV5-1 and TRBJ2-3, reads KAGVTQTPRYLIKTRGQQVTLSCSPISGHRSVSWYQQTPGQGLQFLFEYFSETQRNKGNFPGRFSGRQFSNSRSEMNVSTLELGDSALYLCASSLGQRQTDTQYFGPGTRLTVL.

This sequence joins TRBV5-1 and TRBJ2-3; the D gene is possibly TRBD1 (5 bases). Trimming shortened V by 4 bases and J by 2 bases, and 14 bases separated the two germline ends. The CDR3 contains 15 residues. The germline gives CDR1 SGHRS, CDR2 YFSETQ. The DNA of the CDR3 is TGCGCCAGCAGCCGAGTCCCGGACAACACAGATACGCAGTATTTT. Protein: CASSRVPDNTDTQYF.

The chain joins TRBV6-1 to TRBJ1-1, with no clear D. With 5 bases removed from V and 4 bases from J, the gap between germline ends came to 11 bases. The CDR3 contains 13 residues. Germline CDR1 reads MNHNS; CDR2 reads SASEGT. This chain's CDR3 is CASSSTRGTEAFF. For the CDR3, the DNA is TGTGCCAGCAGTTCAACCCGTGGCACTGAAGCTTTCTTT.